This TCR beta chain was found in a study of T-cell reconstitution after alpha-beta-depleted transplantation in children. Overall study results and limits: Diversity and T-cell counts at one year after transplant derived mostly from new T cells. The high TCRbeta diversity at day 60 in some patients came from surviving recipient T cells and thymic progenitors. Where alpha-beta T cells came from about two months after transplant was reportedly several hundred expanded graft clones.

Remarks on this clonotype: Its specificity is unknown.

The CDR3 is made up of 13 amino acids. Germline CDR1 reads MNHEY; CDR2 reads SVGAGI. The V and J ends lost 5 bases and 7 bases, in that order; junction bases with no gene match: 6. TCRbeta library preparation incorporated unique molecular identifiers. TCRdb analysed the PCR reads with MiXCR anew, one entry per CDR3 protein. The sample lists about 250,000 distinct CDR3 sequences, 20% to 30% occurring once. The gene calls are TRBV6-5 and TRBJ2-3, with 7 bases matching TRBD2. This TCR derives from a female patient aged 2-9 years who had a stem cell transplant for congenital amegakaryocytic thrombocytopenia, so the T cells may come from the graft donor. The material sequenced was PBMCs, mostly from graft donor cells, taken 360 days after TCRalphabeta/CD19-depleted stem cell transplant. CDR3 in amino acids: CASSTGGGHTQYF. As DNA, the CDR3 is TGTGCCAGCAGTACTGGCGGGGGACATACGCAGTATTTT.